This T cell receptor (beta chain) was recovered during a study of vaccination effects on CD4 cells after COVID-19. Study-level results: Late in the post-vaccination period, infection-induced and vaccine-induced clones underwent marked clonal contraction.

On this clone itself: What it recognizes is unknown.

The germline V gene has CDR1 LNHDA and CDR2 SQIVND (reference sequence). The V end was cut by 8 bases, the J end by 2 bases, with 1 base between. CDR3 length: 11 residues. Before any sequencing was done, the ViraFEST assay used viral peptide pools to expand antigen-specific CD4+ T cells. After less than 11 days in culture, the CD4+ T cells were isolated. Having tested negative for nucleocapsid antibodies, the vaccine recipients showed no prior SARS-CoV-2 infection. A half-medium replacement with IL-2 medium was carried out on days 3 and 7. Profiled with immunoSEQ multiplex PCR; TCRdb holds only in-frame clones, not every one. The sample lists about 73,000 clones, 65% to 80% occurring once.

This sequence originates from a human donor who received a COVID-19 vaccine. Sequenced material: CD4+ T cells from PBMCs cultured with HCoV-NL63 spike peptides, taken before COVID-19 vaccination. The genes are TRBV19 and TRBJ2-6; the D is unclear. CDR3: CASAGANVLTF. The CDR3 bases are TGTGCCAGTGCTGGGGCCAACGTCCTGACTTTC.